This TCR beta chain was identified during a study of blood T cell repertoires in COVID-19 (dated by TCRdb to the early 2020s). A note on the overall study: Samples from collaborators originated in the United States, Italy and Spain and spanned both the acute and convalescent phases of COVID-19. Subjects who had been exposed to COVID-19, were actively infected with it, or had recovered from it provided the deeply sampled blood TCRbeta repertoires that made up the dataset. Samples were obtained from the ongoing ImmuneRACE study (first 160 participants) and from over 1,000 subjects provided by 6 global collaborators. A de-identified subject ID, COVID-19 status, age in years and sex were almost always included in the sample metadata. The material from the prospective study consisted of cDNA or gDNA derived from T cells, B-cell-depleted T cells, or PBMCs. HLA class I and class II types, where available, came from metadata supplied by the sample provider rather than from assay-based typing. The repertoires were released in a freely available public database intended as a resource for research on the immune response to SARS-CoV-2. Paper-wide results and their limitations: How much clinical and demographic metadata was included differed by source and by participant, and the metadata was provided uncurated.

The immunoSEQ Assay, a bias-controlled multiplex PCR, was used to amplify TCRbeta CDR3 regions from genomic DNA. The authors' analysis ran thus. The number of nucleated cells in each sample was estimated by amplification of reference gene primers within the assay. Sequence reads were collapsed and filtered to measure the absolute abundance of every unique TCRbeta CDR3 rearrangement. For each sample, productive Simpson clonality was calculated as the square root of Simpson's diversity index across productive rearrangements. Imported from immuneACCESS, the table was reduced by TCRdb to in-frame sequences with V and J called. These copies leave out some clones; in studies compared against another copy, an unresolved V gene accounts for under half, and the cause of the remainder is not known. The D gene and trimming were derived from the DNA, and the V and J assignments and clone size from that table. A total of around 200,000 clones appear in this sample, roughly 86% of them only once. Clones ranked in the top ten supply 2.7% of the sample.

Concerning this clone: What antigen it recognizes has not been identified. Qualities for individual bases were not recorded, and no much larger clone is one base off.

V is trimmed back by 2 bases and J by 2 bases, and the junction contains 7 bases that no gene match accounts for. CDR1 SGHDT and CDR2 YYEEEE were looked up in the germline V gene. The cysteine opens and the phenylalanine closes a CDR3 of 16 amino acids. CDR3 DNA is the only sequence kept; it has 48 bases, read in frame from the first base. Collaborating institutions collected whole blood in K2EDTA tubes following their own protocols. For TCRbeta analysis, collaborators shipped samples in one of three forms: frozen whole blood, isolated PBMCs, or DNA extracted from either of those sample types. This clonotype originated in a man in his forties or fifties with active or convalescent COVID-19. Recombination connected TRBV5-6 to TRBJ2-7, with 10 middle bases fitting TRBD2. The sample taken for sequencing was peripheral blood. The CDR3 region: CASSFFERGGTYEQYF. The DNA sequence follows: TGTGCCAGCAGCTTTTTTGAGCGGGGGGGGACCTACGAGCAGTACTTC.